These 12 T cell receptor beta chains share one sample of origin, sequenced in a study of radiotherapy plus CTLA-4 blockade in lung cancer. TCRdb keeps only in-frame clones here, not all; method: immunoSEQ multiplex PCR. Of more than 95,000 clones listed, approximately 84% were seen once; the top ten hold approximately 4.7%. Sequenced material: peripheral blood, taken from a patient treated with radiotherapy plus ipilimumab. The receptors come from a human donor with non-small cell lung cancer who had a partial response to radiotherapy plus ipilimumab.

The chain carries TRBV21-1 and TRBJ2-7; the D call of TRBD1 is as the table states it, not checked on the DNA. TRBV21-1 corresponds to a pseudogene. This CDR3 comprises 19 residues. Here the CDR3 reads CASSSIGGGVVGGSYEQYF. In DNA, the CDR3 is TGTGCCAGCAGTTCGATAGGAGGGGGCGTCGTCGGTGGGTCCTACGAGCAGTACTTC.

The genes are TRBV9 and TRBJ2-2; D possibly corresponds to TRBD2 (6 bases). V lost 4 bases, J lost 4 bases, and 20 bases lay in between. This CDR3 is built from 17 residues. The germline gives CDR1 SGDLS, CDR2 YYNGEE. The CDR3 loop reads CASSPNGQAGLTGELFF. CDR3 DNA sequence: TGTGCCAGCAGCCCTAACGGCCAAGCGGGCCTCACCGGGGAGCTGTTTTTT.

DNA for the CDR3: TGTGCCAGCAGGCATAGAAACACTGAAGCTTTCTTT. Translated, it gives CASRHRNTEAFF. The chain is built from TRBV27 and TRBJ1-1; D not certain. V was shortened by 6 bases and J by 2 bases, with 7 bases between the two germline ends. The CDR3 totals 12 residues. CDR1 and CDR2 from the germline V gene are MNHEY and SMNVEV (reference sequence).

The rearrangement uses TRBV12-2 and TRBJ1-3; the table names TRBD1, a call not compared with the DNA. TRBV12-2 is a documented pseudogene. The CDR3 has 14 amino acids. The CDR3 region is CASRLIGVGNTIYF. CDR3 nucleotides: TGTGCAAGTCGCTTAATAGGGGTGGGAAACACCATATATTTT.

This clone was counted a few times. V is TRBV5-5 and J is TRBJ1-5; TRBD1 matches 9 bases. With V trimmed by 4 bases and J by 5 bases, 4 bases remained unmatched. There are 14 residues in the CDR3. From germline, CDR1 is SGHKS and CDR2 YYEKEE (reference sequence). The CDR3 DNA follows: TGTGCCAGCAGCCTCGGACAGGGGTATCAGCCCCAGCATTTT. Its protein product is CASSLGQGYQPQHF.

The chain carries TRBV7-9 and TRBJ2-7; D unresolved. The germline gives CDR1 SEHNR, CDR2 FQNEAQ (reference sequence). Trimming pared 5 bases from V and 2 bases from J, leaving 7 bases between. This CDR3 has 12 amino acids. CDR3 sequence reads: CASSLSAYEQYF. The CDR3 nucleotides read TGTGCCAGCAGCCTCTCCGCCTACGAGCAGTACTTC. Using reference TRBV7-9 and TRBJ2-7 for the parts outside the CDR3, the full variable domain is DTGVSQNPRHKITKRGQNVTFRCDPISEHNRLYWYRQTLGQGPEFLTYFQNEAQLEKSRLLSDRFSAERPKGSFSTLEIQRTEQGDSAMYLCASSLSAYEQYFGPGTRLTVT.

The chain is built from TRBV28 and TRBJ1-2, with TRBD1 matching 9 bases. Germline loops: CDR1 MDHEN, CDR2 SYDVKM. The length of the CDR3 is 15 residues. Germline trimming cut 6 bases from V and 1 base from J; bases unmatched to any gene: 6. CDR3 amino acids: CASSRTGAFNYGYTF. The CDR3 DNA follows: TGTGCCAGCAGCCGGACAGGGGCGTTTAACTATGGCTACACCTTC.

This clone showed up just a few times. The chain recombines TRBV5-4 with TRBJ2-7; 7 nucleotides match TRBD1. The V segment lost 3 bases and the J segment 3 bases; nucleotides outside the gene matches: 9. The CDR3 is 15 amino acids. CDR1 is SGHNT and CDR2 is YYREEE in the germline V gene (reference sequence). DNA for the CDR3: TGTGCCAGCAGCTCCGGGACAGAGAGACACTACGAGCAGTACTTC. Amino acids: CASSSGTERHYEQYF.

This clone has a handful of counts. This chain joins TRBV6-6 and TRBJ1-6; TRBD1 is a possible D gene (5 bases). V lost 1 base to trimming and J lost 5 bases, with 9 bases between them. CDR1 is MNHNY, CDR2 SVGAGI, per germline (reference sequence). This CDR3 region has 15 residues. CDR3 sequence reads: CASSYLQADNSPLHF. The CDR3 coding sequence is TGTGCCAGCAGTTACTTACAGGCGGATAATTCACCCCTCCACTTT.

This clone was observed once. The sample holds other DNA sequences that translate to the same CDR3. The V gene is TRBV19, the J gene TRBJ1-5, with TRBD1 matching over 7 bases. J gave up 4 bases and V 4 bases, and 10 bases lay outside the gene matches. CDR3 length: 16 residues. From germline, CDR1 is LNHDA and CDR2 SQIVND (reference sequence). CDR3 nucleotide sequence: TGTGCCAGTAGTAAAGCCGACAGGGTCTCTAATCAGCCCCAGCATTTT. Translated: CASSKADRVSNQPQHF. The full variable domain, rest sourced from reference TRBV19 and TRBJ1-5, is DGGITQSPKYLFRKEGQNVTLSCEQNLNHDAMYWYRQDPGQGLRLIYYSQIVNDFQKGDIAEGYSVSREKKESFPLTVTSAQKNPTAFYLCASSKADRVSNQPQHFGDGTRLSIL.

This clone came up a few times. The V gene is TRBV15, the J gene TRBJ2-6; 7 positions agree with TRBD1. V shed 4 bases, J shed 4 bases, and the junction held 7 bases outside the gene matches. Germline assignment: CDR1 LNHNV and CDR2 YYDKDF (reference sequence). The CDR3 has 16 residues. The CDR3 nucleotides are TGTGCCACCAGCAAGGGGGCGCAATACGGGGCCAACGTCCTGACTTTC. This gives the protein CATSKGAQYGANVLTF.

V is TRBV11-2 and J is TRBJ2-3, with D possibly being TRBD2 (6 bases). CDR3 length: 15 residues. V shed 3 bases and J shed 5 bases, with 15 bases lying between them. Germline V lookup: CDR1 SGHAT, CDR2 FQNNGV. In nucleotides, the CDR3 is TGTGCCAGCAGCTTGGGGGGATTCAATGTAGATACGCAGTATTTT. Translating gives CASSLGGFNVDTQYF. Together with reference TRBV11-2 and TRBJ2-3, the CDR3 gives the full variable domain: EAGVAQSPRYKIIEKRQSVAFWCNPISGHATLYWYQQILGQGPKLLIQFQNNGVVDDSQLPKDRFSAERLKGVDSTLKIQPAKLEDSAVYLCASSLGGFNVDTQYFGPGTRLTVL.